What follows are 30 T cell receptor beta chains derived from one specimen sequenced in a study of shared T cell receptors in the human thymus (dated by TCRdb to the early 2020s). The library was prepared using the immunoSEQ multiplex PCR assay. In its TCRdb copy, this immuneACCESS table keeps in-frame sequences only and misses some clones. Where compared with another copy, unresolved V genes explain less than half of these, and the others have no known cause. In all, the sample holds 600,000 or so clones, and over 75% of those were seen once. 0.0094% of the sample rests with the top ten. The sample was also linked to a second study, of human thymus T cells.

Sample: thymocytes. These TCRs come from a boy under three years old with a congenital heart defect. Donor details come from another sample of the same person, matched by shared clones.

This clone was detected only a few times. The gene calls are TRBV14 and TRBJ1-3, with a possible D match to TRBD1 (5 bases). V was trimmed by 2 bases and J by 1 base, leaving 15 bases between them. The germline V gene has CDR1 SGHDN and CDR2 FVKESK. The CDR3 consists of 17 residues. CDR3 protein: CASSQPDSSKSGNTIYF. The DNA of the CDR3 is TGTGCCAGCAGCCAACCCGACAGCTCAAAATCTGGAAACACCATATATTTT.

The rearrangement uses TRBV4-3 and TRBJ2-6; the D gene is possibly TRBD1 (6 bases). With 1 base removed from V and 2 bases from J, the gap between germline ends came to 18 bases. Germline V gene sequence: CDR1 LGHNA, CDR2 YSLEER. The CDR3 consists of 19 residues. The CDR3: CASSQVSGHRATGANVLTF. CDR3 sequence (DNA): TGCGCCAGCAGCCAAGTTTCGGGACATCGGGCCACTGGGGCCAACGTCCTGACTTTC.

The CDR3: CASSPHRGQRTFTDTQYF. As DNA, the CDR3 is TGTGCCAGCAGCCCGCACCGAGGACAGAGAACATTCACAGATACGCAGTATTTT. This chain joins TRBV28 and TRBJ2-3, with D possibly being TRBD1 (6 bases). This CDR3 comprises 18 residues. The germline V gene encodes CDR1 MDHEN and CDR2 SYDVKM. Between the trimmed V and J ends, which lost 6 bases and 2 bases, there was a span of 24 bases.

This chain uses TRBV6-6 with TRBJ1-5; D unclear. CDR3 length: 16 residues. The V end was cut by 2 bases, the J end by 6 bases, with 17 bases between. Per germline, CDR1 MNHNY and CDR2 SVGAGI (reference sequence). In nucleotides, the CDR3 is TGTGCCAGCAGTTACCCCTCAGCACAAGAGGGTCAGCCCCAGCATTTT. It encodes CASSYPSAQEGQPQHF.

V is TRBV2 and J is TRBJ2-7; TRBD1 is a possible D gene (6 bases). The CDR3 is made up of 14 amino acids. The V end was cut by 6 bases, the J end by 0 bases, with 12 bases between. From germline, CDR1 is SNHLY and CDR2 FYNNEI. The CDR3 region is CASRRETGSYEQYF. The DNA of the CDR3 is TGTGCCAGCAGACGAGAGACAGGCTCCTACGAGCAGTACTTC. The complete variable domain, with remaining parts taken from reference TRBV2 and TRBJ2-7, reads EPEVTQTPSHQVTQMGQEVILRCVPISNHLYFYWYRQILGQKVEFLVSFYNNEISEKSEIFDDQFSVERPDGSNFTLKIRSTKLEDSAMYFCASRRETGSYEQYFGPGTRLTVT.

This clone was counted between two and nine times. The chain is built from TRBV4-2 and TRBJ2-7; the match to TRBD1 covers 9 bases. Germline CDR1 reads LGHNA; CDR2 reads YNFKEQ. V was pared by 5 bases and J by 5 bases, with 13 bases of the junction left unmatched. The CDR3 sequence is 16 residues long. CDR3 bases: TGTGCCAGCAGCGCGGCCGGGACAGGGTGGGTCAACGAGCAGTACTTC. This gives the protein CASSAAGTGWVNEQYF.

The chain employs TRBV2 and TRBJ2-3; 7 bases line up with TRBD2. This CDR3 is built from 14 residues. Germline V gives CDR1 SNHLY, CDR2 FYNNEI. The junction had 6 bases not matched to a gene; V was cut back by 9 bases and J by 0 bases. The CDR3 spells CASILGGSTDTQYF. For the CDR3, the DNA is TGTGCCAGTATCCTGGGGGGGAGCACAGATACGCAGTATTTT.

Here the CDR3 reads CASSRGQGVYNEQFF. The CDR3 nucleotides are TGTGCCAGCAGCCGAGGACAGGGGGTTTACAATGAGCAGTTCTTC. This chain uses TRBV7-9 with TRBJ2-1, with 10 bases matching TRBD1. The CDR3 consists of 15 residues. Per the germline V gene, CDR1 is SEHNR and CDR2 is FQNEAQ (reference sequence). J was trimmed by 4 bases and V by 5 bases; bases with no gene match: 5.

This sequence joins TRBV7-9 and TRBJ1-4; the D gene is possibly TRBD1 (6 bases). The CDR3 spans 17 residues. Germline V gives CDR1 SEHNR, CDR2 FQNEAQ (reference sequence). The V end lost 1 base, the J end lost 0 bases, and 12 bases lay between the germline ends. The CDR3 here is CASSLETGTATNEKLFF. DNA for the CDR3: TGTGCCAGCAGCTTAGAAACAGGGACCGCAACTAATGAAAAACTGTTTTTT.

This chain uses TRBV25-1 with TRBJ2-1; 7 bases agree with TRBD1. The CDR3 totals 17 residues. Germline V CDR1 and CDR2: MGHDK, SYGVNS. Trimming took 6 bases from V and 6 from J; bases not matched to a gene: 17. The DNA of the CDR3 is TGTGCCAGCAGCGTAAGGGACAGATCTTGGGGCTCCAATGAGCAGTTCTTC. This translates into CASSVRDRSWGSNEQFF.

This rearrangement joins TRBV4-3 to TRBJ2-5; 7 nucleotides match TRBD1. CDR3 length equals 17 residues. J lost 5 bases, V lost 0 bases, and 12 bases had no gene match. Germline CDR1 and CDR2: LGHNA and YSLEER. The CDR3 loop is CASSQDPQGLDGETQYF. The CDR3 DNA reads TGCGCCAGCAGCCAAGACCCACAGGGGTTGGACGGGGAGACCCAGTACTTC.

Only one count was recorded for this clone. The chain has TRBV15 and TRBJ2-5; D is undetermined. CDR3 length: 16 amino acids. The V end lost 0 bases, the J end lost 5 bases, and 16 bases lay between the germline ends. Germline-derived CDR1 and CDR2 are LNHNV and YYDKDF (reference sequence). The DNA for the CDR3 is TGTGCCACCAGCAGAGATCATAGACTTCGCATCGAGACCCAGTACTTC. Translation gives CATSRDHRLRIETQYF.

This chain uses TRBV7-9 with TRBJ2-7, with D possibly being TRBD1 (5 bases). The CDR3 contains 16 residues. The V gene lost 0 bases and the J gene lost 2 bases, with 14 bases spanning the gap. Per the germline V gene, CDR1 is SEHNR and CDR2 is FQNEAQ (reference sequence). The CDR3 nucleotides read TGTGCCAGCAGCTTAGCATCTGGGGCTCAACCCTACGAGCAGTACTTC. This codes for CASSLASGAQPYEQYF.

The chain employs TRBV9 and TRBJ2-1; the D is unclear. The germline CDR1 and CDR2 sequences are SGDLS and YYNGEE. The CDR3 contains 15 residues. V lost 6 bases, J lost 1 base, and 14 bases lay in between. CDR3: CASNPEEGSYNEQFF. The DNA of the CDR3 is TGTGCCAGCAACCCCGAGGAAGGTTCCTACAATGAGCAGTTCTTC.

In the case of this clone: Relative to the germline gene, one junction end is altered; a read error may explain this. This chain joins TRBV7-7 and TRBJ2-1; 16 nucleotides agree with TRBD2. This CDR3 comprises 20 residues. The germline CDR1 and CDR2 sequences are SSHAT and FNYEAQ (reference sequence). CDR3 sequence reads: CASSLAGTSGGAPTYNEQFF. In DNA form, the CDR3 reads TGTGCTAGCAGCTTAGCGGGGACTAGCGGGGGGGCCCCCACCTACAATGAGCAGTTCTTC.

The chain recombines TRBV7-8 with TRBJ1-5, with a weak D call TRBD1 (6 bases). Trimming took off 1 base at V and 2 bases at J, with 9 bases between the two ends. From germline, CDR1 is SGHVS and CDR2 FQNEAQ. This CDR3 comprises 15 residues. The CDR3 DNA reads TGTGCCAGCAGCTTAGGGGGGCCGGGCAATCAGCCCCAGCATTTT. Protein: CASSLGGPGNQPQHF.

This rearrangement joins TRBV15 to TRBJ2-2; D may be TRBD2 (7 bases). This CDR3 region has 15 residues. Germline assignment: CDR1 LNHNV and CDR2 YYDKDF (reference sequence). Trimming took off 1 base at V and 7 bases at J, with 13 bases between the two ends. As DNA, the CDR3 is TGTGCCACCAGCAGAGTGGCGGGGGCTGGCGGGGAGCTGTTTTTT. Residues: CATSRVAGAGGELFF.

The chain joins TRBV7-2 to TRBJ2-3; D remains unclear. The CDR3 runs 18 residues. Looked up from germline, CDR1 is SGHTA and CDR2 is FQGNSA. Trimming took off 0 bases at V and 2 bases at J, with 18 bases between the two ends. This CDR3 reads CASSLACEVSPFTDTQYF. Here the CDR3 DNA reads TGTGCCAGCAGCTTAGCGTGTGAGGTCTCCCCTTTCACAGATACGCAGTATTTT. The complete variable domain, with remaining parts taken from reference TRBV7-2 and TRBJ2-3, reads GAGVSQSPSNKVTEKGKDVELRCDPISGHTALYWYRQSLGQGLEFLIYFQGNSAPDKSGLPSDRFSAERTGGSVSTLTIQRTQQEDSAVYLCASSLACEVSPFTDTQYFGPGTRLTVL.

Here the CDR3 DNA reads TGTGCCAGCAGCTTAACCCCCCTAGCGGGGGCTAGTGAGCAGTTCTTC. Amino acid sequence: CASSLTPLAGASEQFF. This chain connects TRBV7-8 to TRBJ2-1; 10 bases fit TRBD2. Unmatched junction bases numbered 10, after V lost 2 bases and J lost 9 bases. The CDR3 contains 16 residues. CDR1 and CDR2 from the germline V gene are SGHVS and FQNEAQ.

This chain joins TRBV15 and TRBJ1-6; D not certain. This CDR3 contains 16 residues. The V gene lost 3 bases and the J gene lost 0 bases, with 9 bases spanning the gap. CDR1 is LNHNV and CDR2 is YYDKDF in the germline V gene (reference sequence). The CDR3 bases are TGTGCCACCAGCAGGACACCAAGCTCCTATAATTCACCCCTCCACTTT. It yields the protein CATSRTPSSYNSPLHF.

V usage is TRBV27 and J usage is TRBJ2-1; D gene ambiguous. Trimming shortened V by 3 bases and J by 8 bases, and 11 bases separated the two germline ends. Germline CDR1 and CDR2: MNHEY and SMNVEV (reference sequence). The CDR3 has 13 amino acids. The CDR3 spells CASSFISRDEQFF. CDR3 DNA sequence: TGTGCCAGCAGTTTCATAAGTCGCGATGAGCAGTTCTTC.

This clone was seen just once. The rearrangement uses TRBV5-6 and TRBJ2-3; D remains unclear. CDR3 size: 14 residues. CDR1 is SGHDT, CDR2 YYEEEE, per germline. Deletions cut 4 bases from V and 1 base from J, with 10 bases between. This CDR3 is CASSQSECTDTQYF. The CDR3 nucleotides are TGTGCCAGCAGCCAGAGCGAATGCACAGATACGCAGTATTTT.

V gene TRBV5-4 combines with J gene TRBJ2-1, with 8 bases identical to TRBD2. The CDR3 has 16 amino acids. Trimming at V came to 3 bases and at J to 2 bases, leaving 7 bases not matched to a gene. The germline V gene has CDR1 SGHNT and CDR2 YYREEE (reference sequence). The chain's CDR3 is CASSSTLAAPYNEQFF. The CDR3 coding sequence is TGTGCCAGCAGCTCAACACTAGCGGCCCCCTACAATGAGCAGTTCTTC.

This chain links TRBV4-3 with TRBJ2-7, with 9 positions matching TRBD1. The CDR3 covers 15 residues. V dropped 1 base and J dropped 2; count of bases not matched to a gene: 3. CDR1 and CDR2 from the germline V gene are LGHNA and YSLEER. For the CDR3, the DNA is TGCGCCAGCAGCCAAGGACAGGGGGGGCCCTACGAGCAGTACTTC. It encodes CASSQGQGGPYEQYF.

This sequence joins TRBV23-1 and TRBJ2-2, with D maybe TRBD1 (5 bases). TRBV23-1 is labeled an ORF, and its function is uncertain. The CDR3 extends over 17 amino acids. Trimming took 9 bases from V and 2 from J, leaving 22 bases between them. The CDR3 sequence is CARPAVKLTGNTGELFF. The CDR3 DNA follows: TGCGCCAGACCGGCGGTAAAGCTCACAGGAAACACCGGGGAGCTGTTTTTT.

The chain is built from TRBV7-2 and TRBJ2-7, with a tentative D call TRBD2 (5 bases). Per the germline V gene, CDR1 is SGHTA and CDR2 is FQGNSA. The CDR3 is 13 amino acids. Deletions cut 5 bases from V and 13 bases from J, with 21 bases between. CDR3 in DNA: TGTGCCAGCAGCACCCTAGCTAGCTCAGTTCGTTACTTC. Its protein is CASSTLASSVRYF.

Only a few counts were recorded for this clone. V usage is TRBV14 and J usage is TRBJ2-7, with 8 bases that match TRBD2. CDR3 size: 19 residues. Germline assignment: CDR1 SGHDN and CDR2 FVKESK. J was trimmed by 5 bases and V by 0 bases; bases with no gene match: 18. The CDR3 nucleotides are TGTGCCAGCAGCCAAGATCGTTTCGGGACGAGCGGGAGCGGGGACGAGCAGTACTTC. The encoded protein is CASSQDRFGTSGSGDEQYF.

This chain links TRBV5-1 with TRBJ2-1; TRBD1 agrees at 7 bases. CDR3 length equals 14 residues. CDR1 is SGHRS and CDR2 is YFSETQ in the germline V gene. The junction had 10 bases not matched to a gene; V was cut back by 8 bases and J by 5 bases. The CDR3 loop is CASHRDRNHNEQFF. The CDR3 DNA sequence: TGCGCCAGTCACCGGGACAGAAATCACAATGAGCAGTTCTTC. Together with reference TRBV5-1 and TRBJ2-1, the CDR3 gives the full variable domain: KAGVTQTPRYLIKTRGQQVTLSCSPISGHRSVSWYQQTPGQGLQFLFEYFSETQRNKGNFPGRFSGRQFSNSRSEMNVSTLELGDSALYLCASHRDRNHNEQFFGPGTRLTVL.

This chain links TRBV6-5 with TRBJ1-2; the D gene is possibly TRBD1 (5 bases). V was shortened by 2 bases and J by 4 bases, with 17 bases between the two germline ends. Germline CDR1 reads MNHEY; CDR2 reads SVGAGI. The CDR3 spans 16 residues. The CDR3: CASSYRHGGSGYGYTF. DNA of the CDR3: TGTGCCAGCAGTTACCGACATGGGGGTAGCGGCTATGGCTACACCTTC.

The chain uses TRBV28 and TRBJ2-7, with D possibly TRBD1 on 6 matching bases. The ends were cut back, 8 bases at V and 6 bases at J, with 17 bases in the middle. This CDR3 contains 13 residues. CDR1 is MDHEN and CDR2 is SYDVKM in the germline V gene. The CDR3, as DNA: TGTGCCAGCGGGGGCCCCCTACTCTTCGAGCAGTACTTC. Its protein is CASGGPLLFEQYF.